The 21 T cell receptor beta chains below were found in one sample sequenced in a study of T-cell reconstitution after alpha-beta-depleted transplantation in children. Unique molecular identifiers were used in preparing the TCRbeta library. TCRdb reanalysed the PCR reads using MiXCR and keeps one entry per CDR3 protein. The table includes around 960,000 distinct CDR3 sequences, about 29% detected once. This specimen consisted of PBMCs, mostly from graft donor cells, obtained 360 days after TCRalphabeta/CD19-depleted stem cell transplant. These receptors were collected from a boy younger than two who had a stem cell transplant for SCID, so the T cells may come from the graft donor.

This clonotype was seen a few times. The chain carries TRBV28 and TRBJ1-4, with D unresolved. V gave up 6 bases and J gave up 7 bases, with 12 bases separating them. The CDR3 spans 13 residues. Germline V gene lookup returns CDR1 MDHEN and CDR2 SYDVKM. CDR3 residues: CASRYRLGEKLFF. The DNA for the CDR3 is TGTGCCAGCAGATACCGCCTCGGTGAAAAACTGTTTTTT. Supplemented by reference TRBV28 and TRBJ1-4, the full variable domain reads DVKVTQSSRYLVKRTGEKVFLECVQDMDHENMFWYRQDPGLGLRLIYFSYDVKMKEKGDIPEGYSVSREKKERFSLILESASTNQTSMYLCASRYRLGEKLFFGSGTQLSVL.

The V call is TRBV28, the J call TRBJ1-5, with 10 bases fitting TRBD1. The germline gives CDR1 MDHEN, CDR2 SYDVKM. V lost 4 bases and J lost 4; bases outside the gene matches: 7. This CDR3 is built from 16 residues. The chain's CDR3 is CASSSPGQGINQPQHF. The CDR3 coding sequence is TGTGCCAGCAGTTCCCCGGGACAGGGGATAAATCAGCCCCAGCATTTT.

The J gene is TRBJ2-5, the V gene TRBV28; possible D gene TRBD1, 6 bases. Germline assignment: CDR1 MDHEN and CDR2 SYDVKM. There are 13 residues in the CDR3. Trimming took 3 bases from V and 3 from J, leaving 8 bases between them. CDR3 residues: CASSFPGEETQYF. The DNA of the CDR3 is TGTGCCAGCAGTTTTCCAGGGGAAGAGACCCAGTACTTC.

V and J are TRBV3-1 and TRBJ2-5, with D perhaps matching TRBD2 (7 bases). Per the germline V gene, CDR1 is LGHDT and CDR2 is YNNKEL (reference sequence). V was clipped by 1 base and J by 2 bases, with 14 bases between them. The CDR3 totals 16 residues. CDR3 amino acids: CASSQGIGGPQETQYF. Written as DNA, the CDR3 is TGTGCCAGCAGCCAAGGGATCGGGGGGCCGCAAGAGACCCAGTACTTC.

As to this clonotype: Sequence at one end of the junction differs from germline and may be a read error. The chain combines TRBV7-2 with TRBJ2-2; no reliable D call. The germline V gene has CDR1 SGHTA and CDR2 FQGNSA. CDR3 length: 16 amino acids. CDR3 nucleotides: TGTGCCAGCAGCTTACGGTGGTCGGCAGACACGGGGGAGCTGTTTTTT. This gives the protein CASSLRWSADTGELFF.

The DNA of the CDR3 is TGCAGCGCCTCTAGGGACAGGAAGACTGGGGGGGAGCTGTTTTTT. It specifies CSASRDRKTGGELFF. The chain uses TRBV29-1 and TRBJ2-2; 8 nucleotides align to TRBD1. The CDR3 extends over 15 amino acids. From germline, CDR1 is SQVTM and CDR2 ANQGSEA. The V gene end was trimmed by 7 bases and the J gene end by 8 bases; junction bases not matched to a gene: 15.

In this sample, this clonotype turned up many times. The chain has TRBV7-2 and TRBJ2-1; 7 bases line up with TRBD2. This CDR3 is built from 18 residues. Germline loops: CDR1 SGHTA, CDR2 FQGNSA. J was trimmed by 0 bases and V by 4 bases; bases with no gene match: 12. DNA of the CDR3: TGTGCCAGCAGCTACAGGACTAGAGATTATAGCTCCTACAATGAGCAGTTCTTC. It translates to CASSYRTRDYSSYNEQFF.

The J gene is TRBJ1-2, the V gene TRBV29-1; no reliable D call. V shed 3 bases and J shed 4 bases, with 18 bases lying between them. The CDR3 is 15 residues long. Germline values: CDR1 SQVTM, CDR2 ANQGSEA. In DNA, the CDR3 is TGCAGCGTTGACCGTGACGGAGGACCAACCTATGGCTACACCTTC. Its protein product is CSVDRDGGPTYGYTF.

In DNA form, the CDR3 reads TGTGCCAGCAGCAAGGGATTGCATCAGCCCCAGCATTTT. This encodes CASSKGLHQPQHF. The chain links TRBV21-1 to TRBJ1-5. TRBV21-1 is designated a pseudogene. This CDR3 has 13 amino acids.

This chain uses TRBV12-3 or TRBV12-4 with TRBJ2-1; TRBD2 matches at 10 bases. V shed 7 bases, J shed 8 bases, and the junction held 8 bases outside the gene matches. This CDR3 is built from 14 residues. In DNA, the CDR3 is TGTGCCAGCAAAATCCTAGCGGGGGATGATGAGCAGTTCTTC. Its translation is CASKILAGDDEQFF.

This clonotype was recorded many times. This chain joins TRBV25-1 and TRBJ2-1; a weak D match, TRBD1 (5 bases). The CDR3 loop spans 15 amino acids. V lost 1 base and J lost 5, with 12 bases in between. The germline V gene encodes CDR1 MGHDK and CDR2 SYGVNS. CDR3 in amino acids: CASSESRRTNNEQFF. The CDR3 DNA is TGTGCCAGCAGTGAATCAAGACGGACAAACAATGAGCAGTTCTTC.

The rearrangement joins TRBV20-1 to TRBJ2-7, with a possible D match to TRBD2 (6 bases). This CDR3 contains 12 residues. Germline-derived CDR1 and CDR2 are DFQATT and SNEGSKA (reference sequence). The V and J ends lost 7 bases and 3 bases respectively, with 13 bases between them. DNA for the CDR3: TGCAGTGGTTTAGCGGATGTCTACGAGCAGTACTTC. It specifies CSGLADVYEQYF.

This clonotype has a handful of counts. The chain recombines TRBV6-1 with TRBJ2-1; 9 nucleotides line up with TRBD1. The length of the CDR3 is 15 residues. V gave up 2 bases and J gave up 15 bases; unmatched junction bases: 14. CDR1 is MNHNS, CDR2 SASEGT, per germline. The CDR3 reads CASSELIGRQGVPFF. In DNA, the CDR3 is TGTGCCAGCAGTGAATTAATTGGACGACAGGGGGTCCCGTTCTTC.

This clonotype turned up a few times. The chain uses TRBV7-2 and TRBJ1-4; 9 nucleotides line up with TRBD1. V gave up 3 bases and J gave up 14 bases; unmatched junction bases: 16. Germline V CDR1 and CDR2: SGHTA, FQGNSA. The CDR3 spans 16 residues. CDR3 residues: CASSLTGQGSFSLLFF. CDR3 sequence (DNA): TGTGCCAGCAGCTTGACGGGACAGGGTTCGTTTAGTTTGCTGTTTTTT. The complete variable domain, with remaining parts taken from reference TRBV7-2 and TRBJ1-4, reads GAGVSQSPSNKVTEKGKDVELRCDPISGHTALYWYRQSLGQGLEFLIYFQGNSAPDKSGLPSDRFSAERTGGSVSTLTIQRTQQEDSAVYLCASSLTGQGSFSLLFFGSGTQLSVL.

The sample holds a few counts of this clonotype. The chain employs TRBV4-3 and TRBJ2-5; 10 bases are a match to TRBD2. V trimming: 3 bases; J trimming: 4 bases; junction bases outside the gene matches: 5. Germline V gives CDR1 LGHNA, CDR2 YSLEER. CDR3 length: 15 amino acids. CDR3 amino acids: CASSQDSSGGETQYF. The CDR3 DNA reads TGCGCCAGCAGCCAGGACTCTAGCGGGGGAGAGACCCAGTACTTC.

In this sample, this clonotype turned up a few times. The rearrangement uses TRBV4-2 and TRBJ2-3, with D possibly being TRBD1 or TRBD2 (5 bases each). CDR1 and CDR2 (germline): LGHNA, YNFKEQ. The CDR3 extends over 16 amino acids. With 4 bases removed from V and 2 bases from J, the gap between germline ends came to 16 bases. CDR3 nucleotide sequence: TGTGCCAGCAGCCCCGGTCGGACGGGGACCACAGATACGCAGTATTTT. Translating gives CASSPGRTGTTDTQYF.

This clonotype was counted between two and nine times. The chain combines TRBV20-1 with TRBJ2-4; the match to TRBD2 covers 10 bases. CDR3 length: 15 amino acids. Per the germline V gene, CDR1 is DFQATT and CDR2 is SNEGSKA (reference sequence). J was trimmed by 3 bases and V by 3 bases; bases with no gene match: 5. CDR3: CSASPLAGIKNIQYF. The CDR3 DNA reads as TGCAGTGCTAGCCCACTAGCGGGGATCAAAAACATTCAGTACTTC.

J is TRBJ2-5 and V is TRBV7-9, with 8 bases matching TRBD2. Germline V lookup: CDR1 SEHNR, CDR2 FQNEAQ (reference sequence). V lost 5 bases to trimming and J lost 2 bases; unmatched junction nucleotides: 7. There are 15 residues in the CDR3. The CDR3 loop is CASSRGGLGQETQYF. The CDR3 DNA follows: TGTGCCAGCAGCCGGGGGGGCTTGGGGCAAGAGACCCAGTACTTC. Full variable domain (rest looked up from reference TRBV7-9 and TRBJ2-5): DTGVSQNPRHKITKRGQNVTFRCDPISEHNRLYWYRQTLGQGPEFLTYFQNEAQLEKSRLLSDRFSAERPKGSFSTLEIQRTEQGDSAMYLCASSRGGLGQETQYFGPGTRLLVL.

This clonotype came up a few times. V usage is TRBV4-2 and J usage is TRBJ2-3, with 11 bases fitting TRBD2. V dropped 0 bases and J dropped 2; count of bases not matched to a gene: 4. CDR1 LGHNA and CDR2 YNFKEQ come from the germline V gene. The CDR3 consists of 17 residues. This chain's CDR3 is CASSQDLAGGPTDTQYF. CDR3 bases: TGTGCCAGCAGCCAAGATCTAGCGGGGGGCCCCACAGATACGCAGTATTTT.

This clonotype has a handful of counts. This chain connects TRBV7-9 to TRBJ2-7; no clear D gene. CDR3 length equals 14 residues. Trimming removed 3 bases at V and 2 bases at J, with 11 bases between. CDR1 is SEHNR and CDR2 is FQNEAQ in the germline V gene (reference sequence). CDR3 coding DNA: TGTGCCAGCAGCTTGGCGCACAAAGCCTACGAGCAGTACTTC. Its translation: CASSLAHKAYEQYF.

In this sample, this clonotype turned up a few times. The chain combines TRBV5-1 with TRBJ2-7; TRBD1 matches 9 bases. V shed 3 bases, J shed 5 bases, and the junction held 9 bases outside the gene matches. Germline V lookup: CDR1 SGHRS, CDR2 YFSETQ. CDR3 length equals 15 residues. CDR3 nucleotide sequence: TGCGCCAGCAGCTGGGGACAGGGAAGGTACCACGAGCAGTACTTC. Protein product: CASSWGQGRYHEQYF.